This T cell receptor (beta chain) comes out of a study of beta chain features in type 1 diabetes. General study results and limits: Patients with type 1 diabetes carried fewer insertions and had more deletions at their VDJ junctions. Naive, central memory and Treg TCRB repertoires appeared more alike in patients than in healthy donors. Type 1 diabetes patients showed a moderate but significant shortening of TCRB CDR3s in all four CD4+ subsets.

As concerns this clone: Its antigen remains unknown.

The study reverse transcribed the entire isolated RNA, so it sequenced expressed TCRB transcripts. Using immunoSEQ multiplex PCR, the repertoire was profiled, and TCRdb retains in-frame clones only, with some absent. Of just under 150,000 clones in the sample, about 12% were seen once. The CDR3 covers 13 residues. Trimming pared 1 base from V and 1 base from J, leaving 6 bases between. Germline V gives CDR1 SGHDT, CDR2 YYEEEE. A CD45RO/CCR7/CD25/CD127/CD95/CD27 panel sorted naive, central memory, regulatory and stem cell-like memory CD4+ cells. V and J are TRBV5-6 and TRBJ2-7, with TRBD1 as a possible D gene (5 bases). The sequenced sample was central memory CD4+ T cells from blood. This receptor was taken from a man in his late teens or twenties with type 1 diabetes. In DNA form, the CDR3 reads TGTGCCAGCAGCTTGTACAGGTCCTACGAGCAGTACTTC. Translation gives CASSLYRSYEQYF. Full variable domain (outside the CDR3, taken from reference TRBV5-6 and TRBJ2-7): DAGVTQSPTHLIKTRGQQVTLRCSPKSGHDTVSWYQQALGQGPQFIFQYYEEEERQRGNFPDRFSGHQFPNYSSELNVNALLLGDSALYLCASSLYRSYEQYFGPGTRLTVT.